These T cell receptor beta chains were read from a single sample in a study of blood T cell repertoires in COVID-19. Only in-frame clones appear in the TCRdb table, and some are missing; sequencing was by immunoSEQ multiplex PCR. Of around 260,000 clones listed, roughly 86% are singletons. Sequenced material: peripheral blood. These receptors were collected from a human donor in a cohort sampled during active COVID-19. CDR3s include the opening cysteine and the closing phenylalanine or tryptophan. The D gene is left open where the match is weak.

d_call j_call v_call cdr3_nt cdr3_aa
TRBD2 TRBJ2-3 TRBV7-6 TGTGCCAGCAGCTTACTAGCGGGAACGGCAGATACGCAGTATTTT CASSLLAGTADTQYF
. TRBJ1-1 TRBV9 TGTGCCAGCAGCGTAGTAGGACTTAACGAAGCTTTCTTT CASSVVGLNEAFF
TRBD1 TRBJ2-1 TRBV23-1 TGCGCCAGCAGTCAATCGAGAGGACAGGATCCTCCGGCAAGCGCCAATGAGCAGTTCTTC CASSQSRGQDPPASANEQFF
. TRBJ2-5 TRBV24-1 TGTGCCACCAGCTCTCGGAGTCTCAATCAGGAGACCCAGTACTTC CATSSRSLNQETQYF
. TRBJ1-1 TRBV4-3 TGCGCCAGCAGCCATGGAGGTAGGACTGAAGCTTTCTTT CASSHGGRTEAFF
. TRBJ1-5 TRBV19 TGTGCCAGTAGGTTGGAGGCTAGCAATCAGCCCCAGCATTTT CASRLEASNQPQHF
TRBD1 TRBJ2-7 TRBV18 TGTGCCAGCTCACCACAAAATATCGGTGGAGGACAGGGCATTTTGGGCGAGCAGTACTTC CASSPQNIGGGQGILGEQYF
. TRBJ2-7 TRBV5-5 TGTGCCAGCAGCTTGGTGCCAGGGTCAAACGAGCAGTACTTC CASSLVPGSNEQYF
. TRBJ1-6 TRBV5-4 TGTGCCAGCAGTTTACAGGCCGGTGATTCACCCCTCCACTTT CASSLQAGDSPLHF
TRBD2 TRBJ2-3 TRBV19 TGTGCCAGTAGTTCGGGTACTAGCGGGGGGGCCGGGGCAGATACGCAGTATTTT CASSSGTSGGAGADTQYF